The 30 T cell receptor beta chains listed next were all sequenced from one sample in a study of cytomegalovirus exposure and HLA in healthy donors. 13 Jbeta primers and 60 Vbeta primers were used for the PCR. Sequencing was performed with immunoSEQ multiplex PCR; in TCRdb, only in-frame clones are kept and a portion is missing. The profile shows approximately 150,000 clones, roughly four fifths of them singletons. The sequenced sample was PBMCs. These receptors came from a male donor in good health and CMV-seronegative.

For the CDR3, the DNA is TGTGCCAGCAGCTTAGAAGAATGGGCTTATGAGCAGTACTTC. Amino acids: CASSLEEWAYEQYF. The rearrangement links TRBV7-2 to TRBJ2-7; D gene ambiguous. V dropped 1 base and J dropped 7 bases, with 14 bases sitting between them. The germline V gene has CDR1 SGHTA and CDR2 FQGNSA. The length of the CDR3 is 14 residues.

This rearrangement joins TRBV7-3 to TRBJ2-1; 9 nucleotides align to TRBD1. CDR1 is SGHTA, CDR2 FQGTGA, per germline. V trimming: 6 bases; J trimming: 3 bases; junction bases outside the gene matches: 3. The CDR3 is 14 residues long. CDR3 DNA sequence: TGTGCCAGCAGTTCGGGACAGGGCTACAATGAGCAGTTCTTC. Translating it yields CASSSGQGYNEQFF.

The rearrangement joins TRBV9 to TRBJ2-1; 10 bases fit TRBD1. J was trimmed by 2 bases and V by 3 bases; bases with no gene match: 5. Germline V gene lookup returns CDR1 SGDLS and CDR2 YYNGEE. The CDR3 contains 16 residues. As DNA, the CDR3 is TGTGCCAGCAGCGAACGGGACAGGGGTACCTACAATGAGCAGTTCTTC. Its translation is CASSERDRGTYNEQFF. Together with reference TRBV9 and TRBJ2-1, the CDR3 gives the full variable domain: DSGVTQTPKHLITATGQRVTLRCSPRSGDLSVYWYQQSLDQGLQFLIQYYNGEERAKGNILERFSAQQFPDLHSELNLSSLELGDSALYFCASSERDRGTYNEQFFGPGTRLTVL.

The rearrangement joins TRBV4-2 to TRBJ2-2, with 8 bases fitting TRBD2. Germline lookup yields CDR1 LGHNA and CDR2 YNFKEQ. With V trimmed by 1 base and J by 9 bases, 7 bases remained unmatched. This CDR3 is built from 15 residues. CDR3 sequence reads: CASSQAPGGHRELFF. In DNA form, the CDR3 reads TGTGCCAGCAGCCAAGCGCCGGGGGGGCACAGGGAGCTGTTTTTT.

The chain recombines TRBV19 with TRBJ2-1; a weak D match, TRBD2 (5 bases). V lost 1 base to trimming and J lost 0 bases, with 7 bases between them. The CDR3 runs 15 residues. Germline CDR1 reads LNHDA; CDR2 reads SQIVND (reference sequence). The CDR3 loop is CASSIAGSSYNEQFF. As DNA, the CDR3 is TGTGCCAGTAGTATAGCGGGAAGCTCCTACAATGAGCAGTTCTTC.

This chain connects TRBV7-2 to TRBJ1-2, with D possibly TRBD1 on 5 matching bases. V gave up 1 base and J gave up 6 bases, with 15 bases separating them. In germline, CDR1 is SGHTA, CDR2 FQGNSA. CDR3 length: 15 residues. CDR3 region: CASSLVPWGDNGYTF. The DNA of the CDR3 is TGTGCCAGCAGCTTAGTCCCGTGGGGGGATAATGGCTACACCTTC.

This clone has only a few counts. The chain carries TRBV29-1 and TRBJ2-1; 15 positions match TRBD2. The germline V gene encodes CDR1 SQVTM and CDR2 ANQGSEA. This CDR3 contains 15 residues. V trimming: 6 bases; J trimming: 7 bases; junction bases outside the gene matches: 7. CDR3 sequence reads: CSVSGTSGRTNEQFF. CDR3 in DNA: TGCAGCGTGAGCGGGACTAGCGGGAGGACTAATGAGCAGTTCTTC.

The CDR3 coding sequence is TGCAGCGTTAGGGAGGGGTTGAAGACCCAGTACTTC. Amino acid sequence: CSVREGLKTQYF. This chain joins TRBV29-1 and TRBJ2-5; 7 bases line up with TRBD2. CDR1 SQVTM and CDR2 ANQGSEA come from the germline V gene. The length of the CDR3 is 12 residues. Trimming removed 5 bases from V and 6 bases from J; junction bases left unmatched: 6.

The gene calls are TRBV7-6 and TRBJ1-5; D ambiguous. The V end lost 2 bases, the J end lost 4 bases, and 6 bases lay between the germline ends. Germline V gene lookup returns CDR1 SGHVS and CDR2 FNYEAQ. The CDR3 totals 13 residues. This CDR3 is CASSLPGNQPQHF. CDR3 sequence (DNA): TGTGCCAGCAGCTTACCAGGAAATCAGCCCCAGCATTTT.

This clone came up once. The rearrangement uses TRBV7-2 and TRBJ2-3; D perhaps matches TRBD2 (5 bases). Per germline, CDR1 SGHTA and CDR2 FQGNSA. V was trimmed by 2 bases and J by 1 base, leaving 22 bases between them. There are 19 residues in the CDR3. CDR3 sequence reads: CASSLRGYLERLGTDTQYF. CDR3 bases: TGTGCCAGCAGCTTACGCGGGTACCTTGAACGACTCGGCACAGATACGCAGTATTTT.

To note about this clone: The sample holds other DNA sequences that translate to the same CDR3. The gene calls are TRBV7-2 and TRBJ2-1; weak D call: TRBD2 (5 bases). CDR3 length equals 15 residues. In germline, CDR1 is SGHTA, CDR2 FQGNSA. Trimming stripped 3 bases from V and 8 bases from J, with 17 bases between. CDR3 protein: CASSFTSSLRYEQFF. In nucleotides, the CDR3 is TGTGCCAGCAGCTTCACTAGTTCCTTAAGGTATGAGCAGTTCTTC.

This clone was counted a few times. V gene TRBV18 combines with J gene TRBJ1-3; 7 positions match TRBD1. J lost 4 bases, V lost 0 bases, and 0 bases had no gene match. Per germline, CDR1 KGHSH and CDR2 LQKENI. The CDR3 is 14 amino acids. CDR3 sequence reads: CASSPPGQGNTIYF. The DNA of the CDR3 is TGTGCCAGCTCACCACCGGGACAGGGAAACACCATATATTTT.

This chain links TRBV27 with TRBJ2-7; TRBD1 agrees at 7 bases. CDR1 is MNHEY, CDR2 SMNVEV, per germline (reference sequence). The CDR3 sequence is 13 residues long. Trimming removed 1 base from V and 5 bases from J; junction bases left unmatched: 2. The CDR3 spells CASSLWDSHEQYF. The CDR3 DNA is TGTGCCAGCAGTTTATGGGACAGCCACGAGCAGTACTTC.

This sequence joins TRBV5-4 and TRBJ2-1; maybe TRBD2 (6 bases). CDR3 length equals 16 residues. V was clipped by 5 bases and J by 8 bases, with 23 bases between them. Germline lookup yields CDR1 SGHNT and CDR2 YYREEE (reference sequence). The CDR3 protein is CASSLGIRDLAYEQFF. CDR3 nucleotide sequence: TGTGCCAGCAGTCTTGGAATCCGGGACTTAGCCTATGAGCAGTTCTTC.

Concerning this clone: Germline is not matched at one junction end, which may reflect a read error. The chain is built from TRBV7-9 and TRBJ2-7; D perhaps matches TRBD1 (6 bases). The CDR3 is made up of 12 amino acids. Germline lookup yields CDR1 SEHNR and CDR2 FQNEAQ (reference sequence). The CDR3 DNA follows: TGTTCCAGCAGCTCAGGGGTATACGAGCAGTACTTC. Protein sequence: CSSSSGVYEQYF.

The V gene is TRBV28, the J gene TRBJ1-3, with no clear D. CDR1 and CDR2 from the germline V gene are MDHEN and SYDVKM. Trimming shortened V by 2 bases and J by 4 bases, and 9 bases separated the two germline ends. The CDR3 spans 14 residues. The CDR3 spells CASSLPGYGNTIYF. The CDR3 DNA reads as TGTGCCAGCAGTTTACCCGGGTACGGAAACACCATATATTTT.

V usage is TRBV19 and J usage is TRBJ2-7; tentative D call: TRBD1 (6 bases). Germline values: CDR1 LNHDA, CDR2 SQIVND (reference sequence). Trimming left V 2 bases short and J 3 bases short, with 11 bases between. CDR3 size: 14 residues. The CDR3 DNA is TGTGCCAGTAGTATACAGGGGTTCGGCTACGAGCAGTACTTC. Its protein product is CASSIQGFGYEQYF.

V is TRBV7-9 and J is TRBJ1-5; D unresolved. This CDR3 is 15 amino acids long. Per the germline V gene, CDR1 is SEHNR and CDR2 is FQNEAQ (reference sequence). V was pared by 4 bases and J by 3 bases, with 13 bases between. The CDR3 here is CASSSSYRPNQPQHF. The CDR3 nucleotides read TGTGCCAGCAGCTCATCATACAGACCCAATCAGCCCCAGCATTTT. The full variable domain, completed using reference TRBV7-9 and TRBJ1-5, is DTGVSQNPRHKITKRGQNVTFRCDPISEHNRLYWYRQTLGQGPEFLTYFQNEAQLEKSRLLSDRFSAERPKGSFSTLEIQRTEQGDSAMYLCASSSSYRPNQPQHFGDGTRLSIL.

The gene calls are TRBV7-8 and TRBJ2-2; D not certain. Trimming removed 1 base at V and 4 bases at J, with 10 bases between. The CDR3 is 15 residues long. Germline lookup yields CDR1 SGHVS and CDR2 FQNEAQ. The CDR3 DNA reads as TGTGCCAGCAGCTTAGAGAACCTAATCACCGGGGAGCTGTTTTTT. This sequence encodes CASSLENLITGELFF. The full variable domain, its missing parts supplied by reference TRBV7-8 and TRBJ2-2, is GAGVSQSPRYKVAKRGQDVALRCDPISGHVSLFWYQQALGQGPEFLTYFQNEAQLDKSGLPSDRFFAERPEGSVSTLKIQRTQQEDSAVYLCASSLENLITGELFFGEGSRLTVL.

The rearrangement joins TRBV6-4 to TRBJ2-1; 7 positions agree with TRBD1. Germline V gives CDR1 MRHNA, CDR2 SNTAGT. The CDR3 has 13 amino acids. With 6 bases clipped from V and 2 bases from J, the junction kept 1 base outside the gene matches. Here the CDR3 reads CASRQGTYNEQFF. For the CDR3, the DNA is TGTGCCAGCAGACAGGGGACCTACAATGAGCAGTTCTTC.

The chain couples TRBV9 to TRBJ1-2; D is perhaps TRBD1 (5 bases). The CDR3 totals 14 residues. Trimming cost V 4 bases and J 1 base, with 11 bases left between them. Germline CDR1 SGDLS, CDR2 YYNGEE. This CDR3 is CASSPGGYNYGYTF. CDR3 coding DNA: TGTGCCAGCAGCCCCGGGGGGTATAACTATGGCTACACCTTC.

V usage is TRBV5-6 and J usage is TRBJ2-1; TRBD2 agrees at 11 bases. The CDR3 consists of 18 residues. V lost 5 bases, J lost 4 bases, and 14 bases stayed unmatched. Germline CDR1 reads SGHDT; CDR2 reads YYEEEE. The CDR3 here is CASSTTWVAGGSYNEQFF. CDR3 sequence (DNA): TGTGCCAGCAGTACCACGTGGGTAGCGGGGGGGTCATACAATGAGCAGTTCTTC. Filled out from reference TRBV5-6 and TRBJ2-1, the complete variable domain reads DAGVTQSPTHLIKTRGQQVTLRCSPKSGHDTVSWYQQALGQGPQFIFQYYEEEERQRGNFPDRFSGHQFPNYSSELNVNALLLGDSALYLCASSTTWVAGGSYNEQFFGPGTRLTVL.

The CDR3 coding sequence is TGTGCCATCAGTAAAATGGGACAGGAATACAATGAGCAGTTCTTC. It encodes CAISKMGQEYNEQFF. The rearrangement joins TRBV10-3 to TRBJ2-1, with 8 bases that match TRBD1. J was trimmed by 4 bases and V by 5 bases; bases with no gene match: 7. Germline CDR1 ENHRY, CDR2 SYGVKD. This CDR3 contains 15 residues.

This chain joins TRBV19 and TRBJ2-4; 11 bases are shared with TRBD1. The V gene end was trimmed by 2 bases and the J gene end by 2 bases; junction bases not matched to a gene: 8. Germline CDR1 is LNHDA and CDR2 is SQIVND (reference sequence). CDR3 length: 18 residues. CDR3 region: CASSIRPWDRGTKNIQYF. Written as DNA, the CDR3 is TGTGCCAGTAGTATACGGCCGTGGGACAGGGGGACCAAAAACATTCAGTACTTC.

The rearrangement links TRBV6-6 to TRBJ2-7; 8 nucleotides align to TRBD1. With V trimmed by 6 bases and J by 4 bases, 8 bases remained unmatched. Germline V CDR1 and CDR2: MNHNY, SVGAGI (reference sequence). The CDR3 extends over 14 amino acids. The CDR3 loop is CASRQGQGSYEQYF. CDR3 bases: TGTGCCAGCAGACAAGGACAGGGTTCGTACGAGCAGTACTTC.

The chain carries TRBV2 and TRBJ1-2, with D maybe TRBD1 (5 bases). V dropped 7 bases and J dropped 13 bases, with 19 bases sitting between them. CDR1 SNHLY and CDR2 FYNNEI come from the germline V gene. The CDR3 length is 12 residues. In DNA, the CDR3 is TGTGCCAGCAAAGACAGTTTCCGTCTCTCCACCTTC. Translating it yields CASKDSFRLSTF.

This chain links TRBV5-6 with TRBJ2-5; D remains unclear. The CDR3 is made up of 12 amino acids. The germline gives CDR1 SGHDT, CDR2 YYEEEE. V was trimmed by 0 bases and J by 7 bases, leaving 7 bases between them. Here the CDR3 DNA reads TGTGCCAGCAGCTTGGAGGAGAGGACCCAGTACTTC. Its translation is CASSLEERTQYF.

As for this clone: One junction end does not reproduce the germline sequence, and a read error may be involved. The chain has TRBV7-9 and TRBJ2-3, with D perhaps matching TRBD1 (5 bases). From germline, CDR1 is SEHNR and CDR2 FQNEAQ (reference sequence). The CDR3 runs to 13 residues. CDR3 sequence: CASGLGHLDTQYF. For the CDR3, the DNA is TGTGCCAGCGGCTTAGGACACTTAGATACGCAGTATTTT.

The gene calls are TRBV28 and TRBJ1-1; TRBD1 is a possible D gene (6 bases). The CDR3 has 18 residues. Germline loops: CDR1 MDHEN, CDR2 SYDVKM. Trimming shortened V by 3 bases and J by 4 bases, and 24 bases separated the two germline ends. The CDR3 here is CASSFPSDLDRDGTEAFF. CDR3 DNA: TGTGCCAGCAGTTTCCCCTCCGATCTGGACAGAGATGGCACTGAAGCTTTCTTT.

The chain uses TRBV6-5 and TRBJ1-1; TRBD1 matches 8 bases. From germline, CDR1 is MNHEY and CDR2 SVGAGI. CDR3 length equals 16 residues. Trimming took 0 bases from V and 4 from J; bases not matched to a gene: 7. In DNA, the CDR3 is TGTGCCAGCAGTTACTCCTCCAGGGGGCGAGGCACTGAAGCTTTCTTT. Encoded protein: CASSYSSRGRGTEAFF.